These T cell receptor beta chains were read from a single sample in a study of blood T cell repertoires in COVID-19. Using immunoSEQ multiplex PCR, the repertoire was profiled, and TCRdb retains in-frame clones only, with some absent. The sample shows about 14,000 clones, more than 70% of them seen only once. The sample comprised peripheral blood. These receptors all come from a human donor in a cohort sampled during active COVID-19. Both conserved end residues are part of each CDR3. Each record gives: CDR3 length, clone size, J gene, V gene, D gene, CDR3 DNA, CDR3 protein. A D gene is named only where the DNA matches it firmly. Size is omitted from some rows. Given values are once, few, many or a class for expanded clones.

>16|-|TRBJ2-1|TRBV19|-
TGTGCCAGTAGTATTTCGGCCGGGTGGGGGCACAATGAGCAGTTCTTC
CASSISAGWGHNEQFF
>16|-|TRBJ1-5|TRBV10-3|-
TGTGCCATCAGTGAGGGAACAGGTATGGGGGGTCAGCCCCAGCATTTT
CAISEGTGMGGQPQHF
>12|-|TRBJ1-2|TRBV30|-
TGTGCCTGGGGAGCGCAGGGGATTGGCTACACCTTC
CAWGAQGIGYTF
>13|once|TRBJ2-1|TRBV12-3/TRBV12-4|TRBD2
TGTGCCAGCAATTTGATGGGGGGGGAGCAGCAGTTCTTC
CASNLMGGEQQFF
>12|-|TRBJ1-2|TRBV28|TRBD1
TGTGCCAGCAGGGACAGGGTCTATGGCTACACCTTC
CASRDRVYGYTF
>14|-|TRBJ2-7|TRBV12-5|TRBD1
TGTGCTAGTGGTTTGGGGGACAGGGCGGACGAGCAGTACTTC
CASGLGDRADEQYF
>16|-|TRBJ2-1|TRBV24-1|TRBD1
TGTGCCACCAGTGACACGGGACAGGGTCTGAGCAATGAGCAGTTCTTC
CATSDTGQGLSNEQFF
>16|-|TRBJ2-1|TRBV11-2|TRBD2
TGTGCCAGCAGCCGACAGACTAGCGGCAAGTACAATGAGCAGTTCTTC
CASSRQTSGKYNEQFF
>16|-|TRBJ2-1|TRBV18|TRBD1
TGTGCCAGCTCACCACCGGTCGACAGGGCAGGTGATGAGCAGTTCTTC
CASSPPVDRAGDEQFF
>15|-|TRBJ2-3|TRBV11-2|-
TGTGCCAGCAGCCCCGGAGGGTGGGGTGGAGATACGCAGTATTTT
CASSPGGWGGDTQYF
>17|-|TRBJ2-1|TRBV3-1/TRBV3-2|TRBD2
TGTGCCAGCAGCCAAAAAGAATCCGGGACTAGCACGGATGAGCAGTTCTTC
CASSQKESGTSTDEQFF
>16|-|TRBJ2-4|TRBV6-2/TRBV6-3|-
TGTGCCAGCAGTTCCTGGGGGACATCGACCAAAAACATTCAGTACTTC
CASSSWGTSTKNIQYF
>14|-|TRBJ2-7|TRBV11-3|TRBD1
TGTGCCAGCAGCCCCGGGACAGGGCGATACGAGCAGTACTTC
CASSPGTGRYEQYF
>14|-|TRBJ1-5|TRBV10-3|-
TGTGCCATCAGTGAGTCGGAGAGCAATCAGCCCCAGCATTTT
CAISESESNQPQHF
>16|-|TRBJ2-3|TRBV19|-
TGTGCCAGTAGCCGGAGGGGGCTTTTTGACACAGATACGCAGTATTTT
CASSRRGLFDTDTQYF
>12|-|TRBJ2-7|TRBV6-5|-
TGTGCCAGCAACGGGGTACCCTACGAGCAGTACTTC
CASNGVPYEQYF
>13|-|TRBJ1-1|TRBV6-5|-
TGTGCCAGCATGGAGGGGAGATTAACTGAAGCTTTCTTT
CASMEGRLTEAFF
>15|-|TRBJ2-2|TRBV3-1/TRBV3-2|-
TGTGCCAGCAGCCACCGAGGCAGCAACACCGGGGAGCTGTTTTTT
CASSHRGSNTGELFF
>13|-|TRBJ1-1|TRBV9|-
TGTGCCAGCAGCCGAGACAGGAACACTGAAGCTTTCTTT
CASSRDRNTEAFF
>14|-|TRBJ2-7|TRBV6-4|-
TGTGCCAGCTTCCCTAGCATGAACCTCTACGAGCAGTACTTC
CASFPSMNLYEQYF
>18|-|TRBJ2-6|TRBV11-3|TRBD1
TGTGCCAGCAGCCCCGGGGACAGGGCTGTTTCTGGGGCCAACGTCCTGACTTTC
CASSPGDRAVSGANVLTF
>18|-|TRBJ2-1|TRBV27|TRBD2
TGTGCCAGCAGATCCGGGAGGAGCCCCCTGGGGAGATACAATGAGCAGTTCTTC
CASRSGRSPLGRYNEQFF
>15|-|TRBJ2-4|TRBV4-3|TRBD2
TGCGCCAGCAGCCAATCGGACCCGGCGGGGGACATTCAGTACTTC
CASSQSDPAGDIQYF
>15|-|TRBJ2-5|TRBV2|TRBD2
TGTGCCAGCAGTATCCAGGGAGGGTACCAAGAGACCCAGTACTTC
CASSIQGGYQETQYF
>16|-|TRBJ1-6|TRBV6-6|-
TGTGCCAGCAGTTACTCGGCTAATAACCCGGGTTCACCCCTCCACTTT
CASSYSANNPGSPLHF
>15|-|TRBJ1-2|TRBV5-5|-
TGTGCCAGCACCCCACGGTTAGTCGATAGCTATGGCTACACCTTC
CASTPRLVDSYGYTF
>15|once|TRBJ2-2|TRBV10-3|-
TGTGCCATCAGTGATACGACAGGGAACACCGGGGAGCTGTTTTTT
CAISDTTGNTGELFF
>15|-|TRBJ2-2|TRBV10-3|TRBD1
TGTGCCATCAGACCGGGACAGGGTTGGACCGGGGAGCTGTTTTTT
CAIRPGQGWTGELFF
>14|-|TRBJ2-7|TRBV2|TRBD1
TGTGCCAGCAGCCTACAGGGGACCCACTACGAGCAGTACTTC
CASSLQGTHYEQYF